This TCR beta chain was captured by sequencing in a study of T cell repertoires in cytomegalovirus infection (dated by TCRdb to the late 2010s). Notes on the research overall: The HLA type of each donor mattered for the analysis, because public TCR beta signatures pointed to carriage of CMV infection along with the matching HLA type. Study-level results and caveats: The ex vivo response was dominated by HLA-C-restricted CMV-specific TCR beta clonotypes, which also provided the single most frequent clonotype in two of eight donors. In both this cohort and an independent roughly 350-donor cohort, the cumulative frequency of public TCR beta family members distinguished carriers of CMV infection plus the relevant HLA type.

This clonotype has ten or more counts. Its antigen target is currently unknown. No base-level quality is on record; no much larger clone is a single base apart. Instrument on record: Illumina HiSeq 1500. Using fastp at Q25 and MiXCR, TCRdb reprocessed the public reads and kept productive beta chains. Rows are combined by CDR3 protein, so each entry shows the most common genes and DNA. The sample table lists 250,000 to 300,000 distinct CDR3 sequences, over 15% of them with a count of one. The ten largest clones take up approximately 44% of the sample. Including cysteine and phenylalanine, the CDR3 has 17 amino acids. The kept DNA is CDR3 alone, 51 bases in frame from the first base. Here V drops 3 bases and J drops 3 bases, and the junction holds 8 bases not matched to any gene. From a lookup of the germline V gene, CDR1 and CDR2 are SGHVS and FQNEAQ.

The sequence was obtained from a human donor in good health (CMV status not recorded). Some clones in this sample may be carry-over from other donors' samples. The sample comprised CD8+ T cells from PBMCs. This chain is built from TRBV7-8 and TRBJ2-5; 12 middle bases align to TRBD1. CDR3 loop: CASSLIRGQGAKETQYF. In nucleotide form, the sequence is TGTGCCAGCAGCTTGATCCGGGGACAGGGGGCGAAAGAGACCCAGTACTTC.